One T cell receptor (beta chain) is described in this entry. The data stem from a study of T-cell reconstitution after alpha-beta-depleted transplantation in children. As it was prepared, the TCRbeta library received unique molecular identifiers. TCRdb called the PCR reads again in MiXCR, with one record for every CDR3 protein. Found here are about 120,000 distinct CDR3 sequences, approximately 22% of them singletons; the top ten hold about 10%. This receptor was obtained from a male patient under 10 years old who had a stem cell transplant for chronic granulomatous disease, so the T cells may come from the graft donor. Specimen: PBMCs, mostly from graft donor cells, collected 180 days after TCRalphabeta/CD19-depleted stem cell transplant.

The CDR3 loop reads CASSLAGSRADTQYF. The CDR3, as DNA: TGCGCCAGCAGCTTGGCTGGTTCCCGGGCAGATACGCAGTATTTT. The chain couples TRBV5-1 to TRBJ2-3; no clear D gene. CDR1 and CDR2 from the germline V gene are SGHRS and YFSETQ. The V end lost 0 bases, the J end lost 4 bases, and 12 bases lay between the germline ends. The CDR3 is 15 residues long.